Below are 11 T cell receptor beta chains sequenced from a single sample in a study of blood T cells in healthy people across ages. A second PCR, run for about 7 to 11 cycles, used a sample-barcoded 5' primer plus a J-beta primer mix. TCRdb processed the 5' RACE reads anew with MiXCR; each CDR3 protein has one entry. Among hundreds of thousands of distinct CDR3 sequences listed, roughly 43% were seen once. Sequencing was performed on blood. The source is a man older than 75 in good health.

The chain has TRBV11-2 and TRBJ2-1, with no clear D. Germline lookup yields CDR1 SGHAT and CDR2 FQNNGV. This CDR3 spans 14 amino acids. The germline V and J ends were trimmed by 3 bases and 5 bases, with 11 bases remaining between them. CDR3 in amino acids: CASSFSPPDNEQFF. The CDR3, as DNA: TGTGCCAGCAGCTTCAGCCCTCCAGACAATGAGCAGTTCTTC.

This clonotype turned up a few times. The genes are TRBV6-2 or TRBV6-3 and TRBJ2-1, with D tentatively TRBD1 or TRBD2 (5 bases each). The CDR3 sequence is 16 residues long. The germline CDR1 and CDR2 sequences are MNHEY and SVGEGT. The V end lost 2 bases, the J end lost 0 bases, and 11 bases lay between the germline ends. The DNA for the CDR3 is TGTGCCAGCAGTTACAGAGGGGCTAGCTCCTACAATGAGCAGTTCTTC. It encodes CASSYRGASSYNEQFF.

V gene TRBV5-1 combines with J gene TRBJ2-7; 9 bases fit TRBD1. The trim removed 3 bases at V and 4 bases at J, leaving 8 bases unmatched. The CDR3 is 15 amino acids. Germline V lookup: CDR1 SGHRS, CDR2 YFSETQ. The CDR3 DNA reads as TGCGCCAGCAGCTCGTGGACAGGGGCCTCTTACGAGCAGTACTTC. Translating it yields CASSSWTGASYEQYF.

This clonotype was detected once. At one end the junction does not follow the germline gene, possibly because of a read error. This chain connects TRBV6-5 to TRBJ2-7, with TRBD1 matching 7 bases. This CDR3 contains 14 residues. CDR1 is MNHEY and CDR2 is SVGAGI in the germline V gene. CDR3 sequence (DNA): TGTGCCAGCAAATCCTCAACAGGGGCCTATGAGCAGTACTTC. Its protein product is CASKSSTGAYEQYF.

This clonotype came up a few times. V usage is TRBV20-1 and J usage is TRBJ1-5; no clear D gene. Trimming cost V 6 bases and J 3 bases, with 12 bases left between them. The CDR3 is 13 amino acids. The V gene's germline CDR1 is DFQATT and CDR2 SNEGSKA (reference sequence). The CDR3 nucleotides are TGCAGTGCCACGGGCCAAATCAATCAGCCCCAGCATTTT. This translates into CSATGQINQPQHF.

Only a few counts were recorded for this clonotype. This CDR3 is CSVDGDGRNWDGYTF. The CDR3 DNA reads as TGCAGCGTTGATGGAGACGGACGGAATTGGGATGGCTACACCTTC. The rearrangement uses TRBV29-1 and TRBJ1-2; D gene unclear. The length of the CDR3 is 15 residues. The V and J ends lost 3 bases and 6 bases respectively, with 20 bases between them. CDR1 and CDR2 from the germline V gene are SQVTM and ANQGSEA.

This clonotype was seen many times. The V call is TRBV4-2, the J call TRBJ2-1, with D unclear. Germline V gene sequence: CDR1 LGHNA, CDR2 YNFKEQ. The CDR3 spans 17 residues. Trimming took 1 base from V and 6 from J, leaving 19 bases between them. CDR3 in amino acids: CASSQADPGPASNEQFF. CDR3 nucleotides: TGTGCCAGCAGCCAAGCGGACCCCGGGCCGGCTTCCAATGAGCAGTTCTTC.

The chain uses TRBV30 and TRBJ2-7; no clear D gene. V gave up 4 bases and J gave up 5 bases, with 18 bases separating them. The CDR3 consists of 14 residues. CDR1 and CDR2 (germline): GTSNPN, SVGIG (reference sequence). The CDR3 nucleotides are TGTGCCTGGACGGGTGAATTACGAAGCCACGAGCAGTACTTC. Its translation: CAWTGELRSHEQYF.

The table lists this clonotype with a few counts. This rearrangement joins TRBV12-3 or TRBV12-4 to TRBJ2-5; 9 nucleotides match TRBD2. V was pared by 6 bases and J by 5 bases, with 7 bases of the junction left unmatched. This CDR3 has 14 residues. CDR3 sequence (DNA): TGTGCCAGCAGCGGGGGACTAGCAGGGGAGACCCAGTACTTC. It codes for CASSGGLAGETQYF.

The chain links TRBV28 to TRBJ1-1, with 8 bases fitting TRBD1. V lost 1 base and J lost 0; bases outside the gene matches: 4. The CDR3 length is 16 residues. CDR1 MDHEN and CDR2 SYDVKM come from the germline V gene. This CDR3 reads CASSLYGQGMNTEAFF. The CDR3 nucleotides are TGTGCCAGCAGTTTATATGGACAGGGAATGAACACTGAAGCTTTCTTT.

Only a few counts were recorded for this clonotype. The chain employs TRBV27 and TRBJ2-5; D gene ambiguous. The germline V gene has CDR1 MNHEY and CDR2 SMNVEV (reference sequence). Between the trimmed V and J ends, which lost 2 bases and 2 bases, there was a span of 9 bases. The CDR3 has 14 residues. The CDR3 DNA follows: TGTGCCAGCAGTTTAGGAAGGTTACAAGAGACCCAGTACTTC. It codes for CASSLGRLQETQYF.